This T cell receptor beta chain was captured by sequencing in a study of human T cells and chemical hapten exposure. TCRdb passed the RACE reads through MiXCR, listing each CDR3 protein once. The sample carries tens of thousands of distinct CDR3 sequences, 10% recorded once. Germline V CDR1 and CDR2: SEHNR, FQNEAQ (reference sequence). The CDR3 is made up of 12 amino acids. V was trimmed by 4 bases and J by 4 bases, leaving 4 bases between them. Time point here: patch test 2, 6 weeks after DPC sensitization. Sample treatment: therapeutic diphenylcyclopropenone sensitization with weekly scalp DPC. This clonotype was seen only a few times.

The sequencing here drew on whole blood, taken in connection with sensitization to the hapten diphenylcyclopropenone (DPC). This TCR was recovered from a woman aged 50 to 60 with alopecia areata. Some clones in this sample may be carry-over from other donors' samples. The V gene is TRBV7-9, the J gene TRBJ2-2, with unresolved D. The chain's CDR3 is CASSSPTGELFF. The CDR3 bases are TGTGCCAGCAGCTCGCCCACCGGGGAGCTGTTTTTT.